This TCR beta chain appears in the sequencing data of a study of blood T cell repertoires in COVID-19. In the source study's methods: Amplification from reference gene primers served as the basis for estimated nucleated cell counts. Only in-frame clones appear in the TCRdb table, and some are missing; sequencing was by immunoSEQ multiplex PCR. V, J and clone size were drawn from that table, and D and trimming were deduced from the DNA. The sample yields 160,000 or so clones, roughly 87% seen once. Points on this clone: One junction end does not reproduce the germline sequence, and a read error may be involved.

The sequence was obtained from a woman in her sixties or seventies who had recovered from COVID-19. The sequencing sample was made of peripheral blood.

The chain's CDR3 is CASSLGLTYQETQYF. DNA for the CDR3: TGTGCTAGCAGCTTAGGACTAACGTACCAAGAGACCCAGTACTTC. The genes are TRBV7-7 and TRBJ2-5, with a tentative D call TRBD2 (6 bases). CDR3 length: 15 residues. Germline CDR1 and CDR2: SSHAT and FNYEAQ (reference sequence).